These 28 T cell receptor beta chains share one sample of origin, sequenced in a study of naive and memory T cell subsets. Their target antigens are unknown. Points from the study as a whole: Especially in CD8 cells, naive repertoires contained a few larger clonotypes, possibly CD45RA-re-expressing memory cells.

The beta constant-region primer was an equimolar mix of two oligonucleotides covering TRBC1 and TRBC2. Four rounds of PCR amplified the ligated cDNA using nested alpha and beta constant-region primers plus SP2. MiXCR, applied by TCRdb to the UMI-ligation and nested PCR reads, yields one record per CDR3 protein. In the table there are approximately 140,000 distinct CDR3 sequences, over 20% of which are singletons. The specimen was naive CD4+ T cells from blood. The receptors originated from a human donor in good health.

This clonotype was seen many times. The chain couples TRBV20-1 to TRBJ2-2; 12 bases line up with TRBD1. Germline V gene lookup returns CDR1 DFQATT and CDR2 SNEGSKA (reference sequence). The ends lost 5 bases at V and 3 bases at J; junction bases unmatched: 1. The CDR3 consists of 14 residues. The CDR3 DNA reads TGCAGTGCTGGGGACAGGGGGCACACCGGGGAGCTGTTTTTT. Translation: CSAGDRGHTGELFF.

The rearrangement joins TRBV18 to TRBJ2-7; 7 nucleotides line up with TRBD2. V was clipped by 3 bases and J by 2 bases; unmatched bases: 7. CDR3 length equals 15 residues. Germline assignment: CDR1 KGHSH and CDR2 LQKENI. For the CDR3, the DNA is TGTGCCAGCTCACCTCGTGGAGCGGGGCCCTACGAGCAGTACTTC. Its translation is CASSPRGAGPYEQYF.

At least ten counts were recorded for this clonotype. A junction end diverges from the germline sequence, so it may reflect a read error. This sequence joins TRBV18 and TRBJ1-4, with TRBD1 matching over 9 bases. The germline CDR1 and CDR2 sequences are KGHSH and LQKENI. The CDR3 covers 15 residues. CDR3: CTSSLPGQGNEKLFF. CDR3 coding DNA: TGTACCAGCTCACTACCGGGACAGGGTAATGAAAAACTGTTTTTT.

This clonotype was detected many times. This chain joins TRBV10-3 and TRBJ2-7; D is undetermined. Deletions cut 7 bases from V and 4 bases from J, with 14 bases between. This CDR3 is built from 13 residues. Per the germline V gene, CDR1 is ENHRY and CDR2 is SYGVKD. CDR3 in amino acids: CAIMPDKTYEQYF. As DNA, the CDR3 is TGTGCCATCATGCCAGACAAAACATACGAGCAGTACTTC.

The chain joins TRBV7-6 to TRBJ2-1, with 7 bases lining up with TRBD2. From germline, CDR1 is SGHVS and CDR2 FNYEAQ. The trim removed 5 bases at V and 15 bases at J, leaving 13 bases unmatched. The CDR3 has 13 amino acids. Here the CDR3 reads CASSLLGQGGLFF. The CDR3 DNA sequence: TGTGCCAGCAGCCTCCTGGGGCAGGGAGGGTTGTTCTTC.

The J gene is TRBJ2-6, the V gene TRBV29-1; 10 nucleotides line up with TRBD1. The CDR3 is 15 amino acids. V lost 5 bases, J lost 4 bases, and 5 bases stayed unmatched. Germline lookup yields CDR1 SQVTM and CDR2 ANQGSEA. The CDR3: CSVRQGASGANVLTF. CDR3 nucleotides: TGCAGCGTTAGACAGGGGGCTTCCGGGGCCAACGTCCTGACTTTC.

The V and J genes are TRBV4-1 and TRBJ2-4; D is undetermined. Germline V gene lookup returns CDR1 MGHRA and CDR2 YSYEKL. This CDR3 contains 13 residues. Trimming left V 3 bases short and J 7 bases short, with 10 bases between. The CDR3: CASSQSGVNIQYF. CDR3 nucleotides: TGCGCCAGCAGCCAGTCCGGAGTGAACATTCAGTACTTC.

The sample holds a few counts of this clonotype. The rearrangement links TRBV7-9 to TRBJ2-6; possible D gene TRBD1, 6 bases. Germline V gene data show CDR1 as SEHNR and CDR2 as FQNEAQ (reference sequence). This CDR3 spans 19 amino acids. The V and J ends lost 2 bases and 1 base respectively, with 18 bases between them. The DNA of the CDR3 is TGTGCCAGCAGCTTACCGAGACAGGTCGGGGTTTCTGGGGCCAACGTCCTGACTTTC. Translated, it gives CASSLPRQVGVSGANVLTF.

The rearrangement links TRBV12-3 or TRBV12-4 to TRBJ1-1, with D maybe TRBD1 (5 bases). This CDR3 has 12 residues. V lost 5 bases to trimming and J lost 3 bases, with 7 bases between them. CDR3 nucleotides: TGTGCCAGCAGTAAACAGGACACTGAAGCTTTCTTT. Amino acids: CASSKQDTEAFF.

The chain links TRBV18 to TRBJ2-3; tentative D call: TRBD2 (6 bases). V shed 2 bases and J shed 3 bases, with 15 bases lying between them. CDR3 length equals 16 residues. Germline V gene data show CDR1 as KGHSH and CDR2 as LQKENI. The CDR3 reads CASSPNVGGTTDTQYF. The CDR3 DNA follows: TGTGCCAGCTCACCAAACGTCGGCGGGACGACAGATACGCAGTATTTT.

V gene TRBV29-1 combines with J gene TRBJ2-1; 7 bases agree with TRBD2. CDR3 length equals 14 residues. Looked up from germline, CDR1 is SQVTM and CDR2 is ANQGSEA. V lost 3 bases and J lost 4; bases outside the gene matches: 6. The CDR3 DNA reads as TGCAGCGTTGATAGGGACTACAAGTACAATGAGCAGTTCTTC. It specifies CSVDRDYKYNEQFF.

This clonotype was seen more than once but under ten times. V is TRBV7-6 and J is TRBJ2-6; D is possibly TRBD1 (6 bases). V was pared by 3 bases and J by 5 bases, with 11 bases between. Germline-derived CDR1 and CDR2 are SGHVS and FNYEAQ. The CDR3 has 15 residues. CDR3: CASSFGRGRANVLTF. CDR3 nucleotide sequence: TGTGCCAGCAGCTTTGGCAGGGGAAGGGCCAACGTCCTGACTTTC.

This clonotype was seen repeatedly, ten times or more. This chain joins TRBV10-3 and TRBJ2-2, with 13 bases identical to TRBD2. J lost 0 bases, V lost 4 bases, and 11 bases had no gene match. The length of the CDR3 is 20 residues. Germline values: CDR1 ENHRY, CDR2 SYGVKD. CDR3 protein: CAISGGTSGTTITNTGELFF. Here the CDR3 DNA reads TGTGCCATCAGTGGGGGGACTAGCGGGACCACCATTACGAACACCGGGGAGCTGTTTTTT.

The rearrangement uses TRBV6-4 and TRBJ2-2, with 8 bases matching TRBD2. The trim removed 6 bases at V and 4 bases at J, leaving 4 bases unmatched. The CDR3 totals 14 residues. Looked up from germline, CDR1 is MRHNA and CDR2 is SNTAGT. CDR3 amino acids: CASRAGVATGELFF. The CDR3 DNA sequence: TGTGCCAGCAGAGCGGGAGTAGCCACCGGGGAGCTGTTTTTT.

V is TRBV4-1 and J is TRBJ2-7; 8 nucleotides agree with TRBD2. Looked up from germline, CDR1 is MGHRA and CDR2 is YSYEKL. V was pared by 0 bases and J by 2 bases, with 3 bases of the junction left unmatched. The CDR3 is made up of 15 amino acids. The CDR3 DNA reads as TGCGCCAGCAGCCAAGAAGCGGGAGATGCCTACGAGCAGTACTTC. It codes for CASSQEAGDAYEQYF.

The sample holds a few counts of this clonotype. The CDR3 sequence is CASSTTYDYEQYF. The CDR3, as DNA: TGTGCCAGCAGCACGACTTACGACTACGAGCAGTACTTC. The genes are TRBV6-1 and TRBJ2-7; no clear D. The length of the CDR3 is 13 residues. V was shortened by 6 bases and J by 3 bases, with 12 bases between the two germline ends. The V gene's germline CDR1 is MNHNS and CDR2 SASEGT.

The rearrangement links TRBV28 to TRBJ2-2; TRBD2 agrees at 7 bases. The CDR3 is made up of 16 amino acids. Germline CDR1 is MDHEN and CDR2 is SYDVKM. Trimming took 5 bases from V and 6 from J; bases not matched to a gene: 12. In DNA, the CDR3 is TGTGCCAGCAGTAATGAGCGGGGAGTAATATCCGGGGAGCTGTTTTTT. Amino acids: CASSNERGVISGELFF.

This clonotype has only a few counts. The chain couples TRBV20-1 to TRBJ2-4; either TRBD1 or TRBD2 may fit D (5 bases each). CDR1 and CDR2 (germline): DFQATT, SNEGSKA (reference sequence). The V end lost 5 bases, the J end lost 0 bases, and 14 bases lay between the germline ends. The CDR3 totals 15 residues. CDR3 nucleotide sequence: TGCAGTGCTGGGGACGGACACCGAGCCAAAAACATTCAGTACTTC. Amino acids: CSAGDGHRAKNIQYF.

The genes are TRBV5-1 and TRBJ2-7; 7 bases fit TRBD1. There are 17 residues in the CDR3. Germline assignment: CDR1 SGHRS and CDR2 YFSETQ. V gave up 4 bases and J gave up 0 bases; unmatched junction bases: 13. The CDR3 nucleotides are TGCGCCAGCAGCATCACCCCAGGGACAGCCCTCTCCTACGAGCAGTACTTC. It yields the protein CASSITPGTALSYEQYF.

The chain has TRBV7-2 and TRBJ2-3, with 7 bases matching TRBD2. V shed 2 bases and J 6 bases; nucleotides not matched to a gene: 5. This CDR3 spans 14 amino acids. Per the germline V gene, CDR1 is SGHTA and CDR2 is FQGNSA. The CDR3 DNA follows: TGTGCCAGCAGCTTACTCGTGGGGGGGGATACGCAGTATTTT. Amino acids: CASSLLVGGDTQYF.

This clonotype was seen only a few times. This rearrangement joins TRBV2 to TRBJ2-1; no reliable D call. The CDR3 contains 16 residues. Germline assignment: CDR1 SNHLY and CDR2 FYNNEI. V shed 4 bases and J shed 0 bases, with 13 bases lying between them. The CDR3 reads CASSVSSFSSYNEQFF. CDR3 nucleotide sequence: TGTGCCAGCAGTGTAAGCTCATTTAGCTCCTACAATGAGCAGTTCTTC.

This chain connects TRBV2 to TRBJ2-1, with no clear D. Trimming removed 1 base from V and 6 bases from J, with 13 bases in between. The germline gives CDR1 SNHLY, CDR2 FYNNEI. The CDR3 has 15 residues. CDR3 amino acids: CASSEVTISFNEQFF. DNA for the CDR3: TGTGCCAGCAGTGAAGTCACCATATCGTTCAATGAGCAGTTCTTC. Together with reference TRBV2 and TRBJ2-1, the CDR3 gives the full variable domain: EPEVTQTPSHQVTQMGQEVILRCVPISNHLYFYWYRQILGQKVEFLVSFYNNEISEKSEIFDDQFSVERPDGSNFTLKIRSTKLEDSAMYFCASSEVTISFNEQFFGPGTRLTVL.

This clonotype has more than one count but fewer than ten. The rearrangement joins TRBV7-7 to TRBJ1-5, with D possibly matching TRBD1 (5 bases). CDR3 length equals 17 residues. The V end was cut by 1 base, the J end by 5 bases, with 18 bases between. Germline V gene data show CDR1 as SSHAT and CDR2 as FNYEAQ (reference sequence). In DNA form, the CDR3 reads TGTGCCAGCAGCTTAGGTCGCCCCCGGGACTCCGATCAGCCCCAGCATTTT. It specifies CASSLGRPRDSDQPQHF. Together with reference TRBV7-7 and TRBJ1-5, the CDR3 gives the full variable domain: GAGVSQSPRYKVTKRGQDVTLRCDPISSHATLYWYQQALGQGPEFLTYFNYEAQPDKSGLPSDRFSAERPEGSISTLTIQRTEQRDSAMYRCASSLGRPRDSDQPQHFGDGTRLSIL.

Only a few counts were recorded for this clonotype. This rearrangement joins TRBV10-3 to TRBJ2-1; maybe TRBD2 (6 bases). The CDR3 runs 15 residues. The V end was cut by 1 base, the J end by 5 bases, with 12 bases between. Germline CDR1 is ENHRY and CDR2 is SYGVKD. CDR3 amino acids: CAISELGGQNNEQFF. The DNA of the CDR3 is TGTGCCATCAGTGAGTTAGGAGGGCAGAACAATGAGCAGTTCTTC.

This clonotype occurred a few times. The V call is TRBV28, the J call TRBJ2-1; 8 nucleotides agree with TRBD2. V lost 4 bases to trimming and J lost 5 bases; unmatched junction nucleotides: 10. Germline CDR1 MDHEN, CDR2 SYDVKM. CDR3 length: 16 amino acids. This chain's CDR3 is CASSSATSDPNNEQFF. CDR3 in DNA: TGTGCCAGCAGTTCGGCGACTAGCGACCCCAACAATGAGCAGTTCTTC. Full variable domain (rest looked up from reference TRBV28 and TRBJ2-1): DVKVTQSSRYLVKRTGEKVFLECVQDMDHENMFWYRQDPGLGLRLIYFSYDVKMKEKGDIPEGYSVSREKKERFSLILESASTNQTSMYLCASSSATSDPNNEQFFGPGTRLTVL.

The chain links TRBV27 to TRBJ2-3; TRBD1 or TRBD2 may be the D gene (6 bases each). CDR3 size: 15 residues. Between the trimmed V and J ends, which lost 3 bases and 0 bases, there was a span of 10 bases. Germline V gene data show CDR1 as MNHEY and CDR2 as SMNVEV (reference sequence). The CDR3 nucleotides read TGTGCCAGCAGTTTGGGGGGCGTCAGCACAGATACGCAGTATTTT. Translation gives CASSLGGVSTDTQYF.

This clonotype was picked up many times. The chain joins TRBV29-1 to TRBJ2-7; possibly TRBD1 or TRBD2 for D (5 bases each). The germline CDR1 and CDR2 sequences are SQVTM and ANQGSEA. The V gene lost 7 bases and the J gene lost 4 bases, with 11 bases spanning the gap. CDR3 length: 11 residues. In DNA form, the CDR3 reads TGCAGCGCCGGGGCCTCTTACGAGCAGTACTTC. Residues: CSAGASYEQYF.

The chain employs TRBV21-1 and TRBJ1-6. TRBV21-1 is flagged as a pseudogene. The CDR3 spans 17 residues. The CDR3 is CASSKQRQSSYNSPLHF. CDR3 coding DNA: TGTGCCAGCAGCAAACAGAGACAGAGCTCCTATAATTCACCCCTCCACTTT.